This T cell receptor beta chain was captured by sequencing in a study of Ad26.COV2.S vaccination and SARS-CoV-2 variants. CDR1 ENHRY and CDR2 SYGVKD come from the germline V gene. V lost 5 bases and J 2 bases, leaving 12 bases between the germline ends. The CDR3 has 14 amino acids. Using immunoSEQ multiplex PCR, the repertoire was profiled, and TCRdb retains in-frame clones only, with some absent. The table records 430,000 or so clones, around 90% of them present only once. Treatment here: some 19 received Ad26.COV2.S at low or high dose, single or two shots; about 5 received placebo; per-sample allocation not given. Specimens were obtained on day 63 following the first vaccine or placebo injection.

This sequence joins TRBV10-3 and TRBJ2-5; D remains ambiguous. This TCR was recovered from a person aged 18-65 years who received the Ad26.COV2.S COVID-19 vaccine or a placebo. The sequencing used peripheral blood, collected in a trial of Ad26.COV2.S vaccine versus placebo. The CDR3 sequence is CAISPRAQQETQYF. CDR3 sequence (DNA): TGTGCCATCAGTCCACGGGCCCAACAAGAGACCCAGTACTTC.